This T cell receptor beta chain is from a study of CD4 T cells in relation to SARS-CoV-2 and coronaviruses. This CDR3 region has 14 residues. V lost 0 bases to trimming and J lost 3 bases, with 6 bases between them. Germline CDR1 reads SGHRS; CDR2 reads YFSETQ. The assay was immunoSEQ multiplex PCR, and TCRdb's table has in-frame clones only and misses some. The sample holds some 35,000 clones; more than 75% are singletons and the top ten take roughly a tenth. The rearrangement uses TRBV5-1 and TRBJ2-2, with unresolved D. Specimen: memory CD4+ T cells from PBMCs. The TCR originated in an adult with COVID-19. CDR3 sequence reads: CASSLDSHTGELFF. In DNA form, the CDR3 reads TGCGCCAGCAGCTTGGACAGTCACACCGGGGAGCTGTTTTTT.